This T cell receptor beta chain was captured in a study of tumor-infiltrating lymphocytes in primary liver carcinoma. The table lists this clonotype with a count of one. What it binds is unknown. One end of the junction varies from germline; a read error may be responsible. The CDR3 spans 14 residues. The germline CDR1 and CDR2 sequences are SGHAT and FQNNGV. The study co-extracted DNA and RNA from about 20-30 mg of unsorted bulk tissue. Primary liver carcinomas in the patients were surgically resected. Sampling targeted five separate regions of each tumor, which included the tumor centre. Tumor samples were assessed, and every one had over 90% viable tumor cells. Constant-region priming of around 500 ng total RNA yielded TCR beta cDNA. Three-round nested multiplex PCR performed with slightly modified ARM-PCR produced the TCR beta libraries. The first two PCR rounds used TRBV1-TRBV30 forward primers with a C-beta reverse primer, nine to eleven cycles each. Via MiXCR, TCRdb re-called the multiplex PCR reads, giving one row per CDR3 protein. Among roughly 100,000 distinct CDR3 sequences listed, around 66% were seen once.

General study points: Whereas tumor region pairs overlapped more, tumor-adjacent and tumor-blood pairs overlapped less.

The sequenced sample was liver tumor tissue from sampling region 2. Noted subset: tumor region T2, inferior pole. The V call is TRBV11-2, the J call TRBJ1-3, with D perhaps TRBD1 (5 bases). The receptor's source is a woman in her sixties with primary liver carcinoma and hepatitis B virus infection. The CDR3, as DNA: TGTGCCAGCATCTTACGGGACGGAGGAACCACCATATATTTT. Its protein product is CASILRDGGTTIYF.